This T cell receptor (beta chain) derives from a study of blood T cell repertoires in COVID-19. Per germline, CDR1 KGHSH and CDR2 LQKENI. Trimming took off 6 bases at V and 3 bases at J, with 14 bases between the two ends. The CDR3 is 15 residues long. The repertoire was sequenced with immunoSEQ multiplex PCR; TCRdb's copy has only in-frame clones and lacks some. The sample includes 150,000 to 200,000 clones, about 80% of them seen just once. V and J are TRBV18 and TRBJ2-2; the D gene is possibly TRBD1 (6 bases). The receptor's source is a woman in her seventies with acute or convalescent COVID-19. Specimen: peripheral blood. The CDR3 coding sequence is TGTGCCAGCTCCGAAATACAGGGAGACACCGGGGAGCTGTTTTTT. Translation gives CASSEIQGDTGELFF.